The 2 T cell receptor beta chains reported below all come from one sample, sequenced in a study of regulatory T cells in long-lasting Graves disease. Time point denoted: newly diagnosed GD, antithyroid drugs for less than 3 months. PBMC-derived RNA was used for the TCR library. Arm-PCR with iRepertoire HTBI primers amplified the CDR3 regions for these TCR beta libraries. Via MiXCR, TCRdb re-called the multiplex PCR reads, giving one row per CDR3 protein. The sample shows around 230,000 distinct CDR3 sequences, approximately 20% of them seen only once. The material sequenced was peripheral blood mononuclear cells (PBMCs), taken at new diagnosis, from a patient treated with antithyroid drugs. The receptors were sampled from a female donor with Graves disease.

This clonotype was found a few times. The gene calls are TRBV20-1 and TRBJ2-2, with TRBD2 identical over 11 bases. V shed 5 bases and J 7 bases; nucleotides not matched to a gene: 6. The CDR3 is 14 amino acids. From germline, CDR1 is DFQATT and CDR2 SNEGSKA (reference sequence). CDR3 protein: CSALAGGGGGELFF. In nucleotides, the CDR3 is TGCAGTGCTTTAGCGGGAGGGGGAGGCGGGGAGCTGTTTTTT.

This clonotype occurred many times. The chain links TRBV5-8 to TRBJ1-2; D remains unclear. Deletions cut 2 bases from V and 3 bases from J, with 8 bases between. The CDR3 has 13 residues. The germline V gene has CDR1 SGHTS and CDR2 YDEGEE. The DNA for the CDR3 is TGTGCCAGCAGCTTAGGGCAAGACTATGGCTACACCTTC. Protein product: CASSLGQDYGYTF.